This T cell receptor beta chain was observed in a study of CD8+ T cells in alopecia areata. Study summary: The percentage of affected scalp area served as the score of severity for treated patients. General observations from the study: The study found higher clonality in lesional than normal scalp, especially in alopecia totalis/universalis. A single nonresponder leaves the baseline CD8+ expansion link to response uncertain.

Comments on this clone: Its antigen is unidentified. Within the sample, other DNA sequences also encode this same CDR3.

TCR sequencing used cDNA made by reverse transcription of extracted RNA. Here immunoSEQ multiplex PCR was the method, and the copy in TCRdb shows in-frame clones only, minus some. The sample consists of 95,000 to 120,000 clones, around 54% of them appearing once. The treatment here: oral pan-JAK inhibitor, 5-10 mg twice daily. The CDR3 extends over 10 amino acids. CDR1 SQVTM and CDR2 ANQGSEA come from the germline V gene. V lost 6 bases, J lost 2 bases, and 4 bases lay in between. This chain uses TRBV29-1 with TRBJ1-1; D gene ambiguous. The receptor was derived from a human donor with alopecia areata. The sequences come from CD4+ T cells sorted from blood, collected at week 24, from a patient treated with tofacitinib. The CDR3 DNA reads as TGCAGCGTCTTTAACACTGAAGCTTTCTTT. Encoded protein: CSVFNTEAFF.